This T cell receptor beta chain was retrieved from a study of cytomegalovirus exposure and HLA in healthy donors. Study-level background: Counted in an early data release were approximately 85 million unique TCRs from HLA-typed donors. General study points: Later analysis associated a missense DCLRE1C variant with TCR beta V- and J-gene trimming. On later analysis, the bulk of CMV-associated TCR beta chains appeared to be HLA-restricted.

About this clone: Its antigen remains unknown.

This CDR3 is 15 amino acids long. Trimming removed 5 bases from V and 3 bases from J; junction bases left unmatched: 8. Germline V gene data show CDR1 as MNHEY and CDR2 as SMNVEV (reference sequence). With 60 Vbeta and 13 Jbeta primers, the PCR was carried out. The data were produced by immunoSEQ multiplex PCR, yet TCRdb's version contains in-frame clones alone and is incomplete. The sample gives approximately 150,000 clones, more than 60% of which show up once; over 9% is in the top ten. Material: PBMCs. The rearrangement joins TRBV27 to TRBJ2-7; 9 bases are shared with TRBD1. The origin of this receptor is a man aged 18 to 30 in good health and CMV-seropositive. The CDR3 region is CASSTYRGLLYEQYF. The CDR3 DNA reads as TGTGCCAGCAGTACCTACAGGGGGCTCCTCTACGAGCAGTACTTC.